The T cell receptor (beta chain) under discussion was sequenced for a study of blood T cell repertoires in COVID-19 (dated by TCRdb to the early 2020s). Study-wide context: Samples from collaborators originated in the United States, Italy and Spain and spanned both the acute and convalescent phases of COVID-19. Where available, HLA class I and class II types were obtained from metadata supplied by the sample provider rather than from assay-based typing. The repertoires were released in a freely available public database meant as a resource for research on the immune response to SARS-CoV-2. The sample metadata nearly always contained a de-identified subject ID, COVID-19 status, age in years and sex. Subjects who had been exposed to COVID-19, were actively infected with it, or had recovered from it provided the deeply sampled blood TCRbeta repertoires that made up the dataset. The prospective study material was composed of cDNA or gDNA derived from T cells, B-cell-depleted T cells, or PBMCs. The samples were drawn from the first 160 participants of the ongoing ImmuneRACE study and from over a thousand subjects provided by 6 global collaborators. General findings and caveats noted by the study authors: Clinical and demographic metadata were provided uncurated, with the amount varying by source and participant.

V is pruned by 6 bases and J by 10 bases, leaving 6 bases of the junction without a gene match. The CDR3 has 14 amino acids, counting the end cysteine and phenylalanine. Only the CDR3 region is kept as DNA, spanning 42 bases read in frame from base 1. As encoded in the germline V gene (reference sequence), CDR1 is WNHNN while CDR2 is SYGVQD. TCRbeta CDR3 regions were amplified from genomic DNA by means of the immunoSEQ Assay, a bias-controlled multiplex PCR. In the authors' own workflow: Within the assay, amplification of reference gene primers was used to estimate how many nucleated cells each sample contained. To quantify the absolute abundance of each unique TCRbeta CDR3 rearrangement, sequence reads were collapsed and filtered. Productive Simpson clonality was computed per sample as the square root of Simpson's diversity index over productive rearrangements. The clones in this table, taken by TCRdb from immuneACCESS, are in-frame only. Not every clone is retained; where verified, under half of the shortfall comes from an unresolved V gene, and the cause of the rest is unknown. V and J calls plus clone size are reproduced from that table; the DNA served to infer D and trimming. The sample table lists roughly 310,000 clones, roughly 90% of them with a count of one. Clones ranked in the top ten supply under 5% of the sample.

Worth noting for this clone: Its antigen target is currently unknown. Base qualities are not provided; no much larger clone lies one nucleotide away.

Collaborating institutions collected whole blood in K2EDTA tubes following their own protocols. Collaborator samples were shipped for TCRbeta analysis as frozen whole blood, isolated PBMCs, or DNA extracted from either sample type. The TCR was taken from a woman aged 45-65 years with active or convalescent COVID-19. Material: peripheral blood. This receptor chain uses TRBV10-1 and TRBJ2-4, with 13 bases in between that match TRBD2. The bases read TGCGCCAGCAGGGGACTAGCGGGACACCTAATTCAGTACTTC. Its protein reads: CASRGLAGHLIQYF.